Many counts were recorded for the clone carrying this T cell receptor beta chain. Its antigen is still unknown. These data originate in a study of early T cells in non-severe SARS-CoV-2 infection. Background on the study: Bulk RNA isolated from unsorted whole blood underwent sequencing; chains were not paired.

Notes on the study in general: VDJdb matching, biased toward anti-spike CD8 responses, missed private and CD4 specificities.

In the library, individual cDNA molecules carried attached unique molecular identifiers. MiXCR, applied by TCRdb to the 5' RACE reads, yields one record per CDR3 protein. The profile shows about 44,000 distinct CDR3 sequences, 5.5% to 7.5% of them singletons. The TCR originated in an adult who was a healthcare worker with PCR-confirmed SARS-CoV-2 infection or an uninfected control (not recorded which). Sequencing used whole blood.

The CDR3 reads CATGRTGKIESFF. The CDR3 DNA sequence: TGTGCCACCGGGCGGACAGGGAAAATTGAGTCGTTCTTC. The rearrangement uses TRBV10-3 and TRBJ2-1; 8 bases match TRBD1. This CDR3 region has 13 residues. Germline loops: CDR1 ENHRY, CDR2 SYGVKD. With 10 bases clipped from V and 15 bases from J, the junction kept 17 bases outside the gene matches.